This entry is about one TCR beta chain. The record originates from a study of memory CD4+ T cells and cytomegalovirus serostatus. Study-wide context: This sample comes from healthy Belgian adults, eight to ten CMV seropositive, 20 to 25 seronegative.

There are 15 residues in the CDR3. Germline CDR1 and CDR2: SGHTA and FQGNSA. Trimming removed 2 bases at V and 2 bases at J, with 10 bases between. Study processing details: After removing out-of-frame reads, around 2,000,000 distinct TCRbeta sequences remained. Profiled with immunoSEQ multiplex PCR; TCRdb holds only in-frame clones, not every one. V, J and clone size reflect that table, while D and trimming were determined from the DNA. The sample yields about 62,000 clones, about three quarters seen once. Single viable CD3+CD4+CD8-CD45RO+ cells were sorted as the memory CD4+ T cells. After thawing, CD4+ T cells were positively selected.

V is TRBV7-2 and J is TRBJ1-5; the D is unclear. The TCR was taken from an adult in good health and CMV-seropositive. Source material: memory CD4+ T cells from blood. The CDR3 sequence is CASSLSTARNQPQHF. The DNA of the CDR3 is TGTGCCAGCAGCTTATCTACAGCCCGCAATCAGCCCCAGCATTTT.